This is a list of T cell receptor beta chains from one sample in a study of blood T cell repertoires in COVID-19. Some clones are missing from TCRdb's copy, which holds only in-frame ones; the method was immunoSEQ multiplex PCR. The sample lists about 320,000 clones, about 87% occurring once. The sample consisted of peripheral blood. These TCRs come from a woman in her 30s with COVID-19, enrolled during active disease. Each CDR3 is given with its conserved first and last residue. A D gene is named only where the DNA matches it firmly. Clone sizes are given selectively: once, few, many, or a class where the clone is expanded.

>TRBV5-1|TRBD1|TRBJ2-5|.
TGCGCCAGCAGCTCACAGGGGCTCAGGGAGACCCAGTACTTC
CASSSQGLRETQYF
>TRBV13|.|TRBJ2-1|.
TGTGCCAGCAGCTTATCAGTGGGAGAGGATGGTAACAATGAGCAGTTCTTC
CASSLSVGEDGNNEQFF
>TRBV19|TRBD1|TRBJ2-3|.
TGTGCCAGTAGTAACCCCGACAGGGGAAGGTCAGATACGCAGTATTTT
CASSNPDRGRSDTQYF
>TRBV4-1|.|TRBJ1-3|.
TGCGCCAGCAGCCAATTTGGGCGTTTCGGAAACACCATATATTTT
CASSQFGRFGNTIYF
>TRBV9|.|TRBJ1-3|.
TGTGCCAGCAGCGCTTCCGGGACATCTGGAAACACCATATATTTT
CASSASGTSGNTIYF
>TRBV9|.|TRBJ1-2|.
TGTGCCAGCAGCGAGGAGATAGAGGATGGCTACACCTTC
CASSEEIEDGYTF
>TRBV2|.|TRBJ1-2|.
TGTGCCAGCAGGCCGGGGGCTAACTATGGCTACACCTTC
CASRPGANYGYTF
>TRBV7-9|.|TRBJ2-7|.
TGTGCCAGCAGCTTACTCTCAGGCGAGCAGTACTTC
CASSLLSGEQYF
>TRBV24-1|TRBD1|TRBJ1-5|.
TGTGCCACCTCACCTGGGACAGGCAATCAGCCCCAGCATTTT
CATSPGTGNQPQHF
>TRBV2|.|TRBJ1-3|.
TGTGCCAGCAGTGTGGCCCCCTTCTCTGGAAACACCATATATTTT
CASSVAPFSGNTIYF
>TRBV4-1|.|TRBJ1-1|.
TGCGCCAGCAGCCAAGACAGAGGCACTGAAGCTTTCTTT
CASSQDRGTEAFF
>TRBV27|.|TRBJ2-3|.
TGTGCCAGCAGGGGGGCGTCTAGCACAGATACGCAGTATTTT
CASRGASSTDTQYF
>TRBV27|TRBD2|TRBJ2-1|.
TGTGCCAGCAGGCCCCGGGCTAGCGGCTACAATGAGCAGTTCTTC
CASRPRASGYNEQFF
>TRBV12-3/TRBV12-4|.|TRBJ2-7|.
TGTGCCAGCAGTTTCTCTTCCTCCTACGAGCAGTACTTC
CASSFSSSYEQYF
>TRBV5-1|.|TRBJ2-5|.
TGCGCCAGCAGCTTGGCGGGAGAGCAACAAGAGACCCAGTACTTC
CASSLAGEQQETQYF
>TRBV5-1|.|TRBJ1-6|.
TGCGCCAGCAGCTTGGAAGGGGCCGGGAATTCACCCCTCCACTTT
CASSLEGAGNSPLHF
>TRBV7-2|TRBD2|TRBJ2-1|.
TGTGCCAGCAGCTACCAAAGCGGGGGGCCCCGGAATGAGCAGTTCTTC
CASSYQSGGPRNEQFF
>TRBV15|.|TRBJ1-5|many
TGTGCCACCTCCGACAGCTATAGCAATCAGCCCCAGCATTTT
CATSDSYSNQPQHF
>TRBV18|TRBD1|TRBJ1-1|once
TGTGCCAGCTCACCTCGACAGGGTTTTGAAGCTTTCTTT
CASSPRQGFEAFF
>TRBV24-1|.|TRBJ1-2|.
TGTGCCACCCGGGACACCAACTATGGCTACACCTTC
CATRDTNYGYTF
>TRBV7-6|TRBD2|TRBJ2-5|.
TGTGCCAGCAGCCCAAGTTCGGGAGGGCGCCGGGAGACCCAGTACTTC
CASSPSSGGRRETQYF
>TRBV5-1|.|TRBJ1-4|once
TGCGCCAGCAGCTTGGATGGGACATCAAGTGAAAAACTGTTTTTT
CASSLDGTSSEKLFF
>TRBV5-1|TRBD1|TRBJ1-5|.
TGCGCCAGCAGCTTGGACGGGACAGGAGGGCAGCCCCAGCATTTT
CASSLDGTGGQPQHF
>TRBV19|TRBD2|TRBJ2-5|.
TGTGCCAGTAGTTTGTTAGCGGGGGGGCCCGGTGAGACCCAGTACTTC
CASSLLAGGPGETQYF
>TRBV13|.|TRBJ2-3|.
TGTGCCAGCAGTCCGTCCCGGGATACGCAGTATTTT
CASSPSRDTQYF
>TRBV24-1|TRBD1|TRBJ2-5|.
TGTGCCACCAGTGATAGGGACAGAGCTGGGGAGACCCAGTACTTC
CATSDRDRAGETQYF